Following are 20 T cell receptor beta chains from one sample sequenced in a study of glioma-infiltrating T cells (dated by TCRdb to the mid-2010s). Sequencing was carried out with an Illumina MiSeq. TCR alpha and beta CDR3 regions were amplified with the iRepertoire nested amplicon-rescue multiplex PCR (arm-PCR) platform from RNA. The public reads were quality trimmed at Q25 with fastp and then assembled into clones with MiXCR by TCRdb, keeping productive beta chains. CDR3 protein sequences are deduplicated, and each keeps its most common genes and DNA. The sample yields roughly 200,000 distinct CDR3 sequences; over 25% were counted once. The biggest ten clones account for 20% to 25% of the sample. Sequenced: glioma tissue, nonneoplastic brain tissue, or PBMCs (not recorded which). These TCRs come from a human donor with low-grade glioma or glioblastoma, undergoing nonglioma brain surgery, or in good health (not recorded which).

The chain has TRBV28 and TRBJ2-7; 9 bases map to TRBD2. This CDR3 comprises 17 residues. J gave up 2 bases and V 1 base, and 9 bases lay outside the gene matches. Germline lookup yields CDR1 MDHEN and CDR2 SYDVKM. The CDR3 here is CASSLYTAGGTPYEQYF. For the CDR3, the DNA is TGTGCCAGCAGTTTATATACGGCGGGAGGGACCCCCTACGAGCAGTACTTC.

There are a few counts of this clonotype. The CDR3 loop is CASSSPNQPQHF. The CDR3 coding sequence is TGTGCCAGCAGCTCGCCTAATCAGCCCCAGCATTTT. This sequence joins TRBV5-6 and TRBJ1-5; D remains unclear. The V gene lost 3 bases and the J gene lost 4 bases, with 5 bases spanning the gap. Per germline, CDR1 SGHDT and CDR2 YYEEEE. The CDR3 runs to 12 residues. The full variable domain, completed using reference TRBV5-6 and TRBJ1-5, is DAGVTQSPTHLIKTRGQQVTLRCSPKSGHDTVSWYQQALGQGPQFIFQYYEEEERQRGNFPDRFSGHQFPNYSSELNVNALLLGDSALYLCASSSPNQPQHFGDGTRLSIL.

Many counts were recorded for this clonotype. The rearrangement uses TRBV20-1 and TRBJ1-2, with D uncertain. Trimming cost V 6 bases and J 4 bases, with 12 bases left between them. Germline CDR1 is DFQATT and CDR2 is SNEGSKA (reference sequence). The CDR3 has 12 residues. CDR3 nucleotides: TGCAGTGCCCGTGCTTGGAGCTATGGCTACACCTTC. Translating it yields CSARAWSYGYTF.

This clonotype has at least ten counts. V is TRBV14 and J is TRBJ2-1; D ambiguous. Germline CDR1 and CDR2: SGHDN and FVKESK. This CDR3 has 14 amino acids. V gave up 0 bases and J gave up 9 bases, with 12 bases separating them. The chain's CDR3 is CASSQEYRNTEQFF. The CDR3 bases are TGTGCCAGCAGCCAAGAATATCGGAACACTGAGCAGTTCTTC.

Turning to this clonotype: An end of the junction does not agree with germline; a read error may underlie this. This chain connects TRBV14 to TRBJ1-6; tentatively, D is TRBD1 (6 bases). CDR1 and CDR2 from the germline V gene are SGHDN and FVKESK. This CDR3 comprises 17 residues. As DNA, the CDR3 is TGTGCCAGCATCCAAGAGGCAGGGGCTCGTTATAATTCACCCCTCCACTTT. Amino acids: CASIQEAGARYNSPLHF.

Many counts were recorded for this clonotype. The V gene is TRBV6-2 or TRBV6-3, the J gene TRBJ2-1; 7 nucleotides agree with TRBD2. Trimming removed 6 bases from V and 7 bases from J; junction bases left unmatched: 12. The CDR3 extends over 15 amino acids. Per the germline V gene, CDR1 is MNHEY and CDR2 is SVGEGT. The CDR3 protein is CASSPLAGVGNEQFF. Written as DNA, the CDR3 is TGTGCCAGCAGCCCATTGGCGGGAGTAGGGAATGAGCAGTTCTTC.

This clonotype has a count of ten or more. V usage is TRBV4-1 and J usage is TRBJ2-3; D is ambiguous. Trimming pared 3 bases from V and 3 bases from J, leaving 10 bases between. The CDR3 has 14 residues. Germline CDR1 and CDR2: MGHRA and YSYEKL. The CDR3: CASSQGHSTDTQYF. The CDR3 bases are TGCGCCAGCAGCCAGGGCCACTCAACAGATACGCAGTATTTT.

About this clonotype: The junction does not match germline at one end; this may be a read error. The J gene is TRBJ2-1, the V gene TRBV6-2 or TRBV6-3, with 7 positions matching TRBD1. This CDR3 spans 15 amino acids. CDR1 and CDR2 (germline): MNHEY, SVGEGT. Here the CDR3 reads CTSSNLGQARNEQFF. The DNA for the CDR3 is TGTACCAGCAGTAACCTCGGACAGGCGAGGAATGAGCAGTTCTTC.

V usage is TRBV28 and J usage is TRBJ2-7; D is unresolved. Germline CDR1 and CDR2: MDHEN and SYDVKM. The CDR3 contains 14 residues. In DNA, the CDR3 is TGTGTAAGCAGTTTAGTGCAGGCATCCTACGAGCAGTACTTC. Its protein product is CVSSLVQASYEQYF. The whole variable domain, remainder taken from reference TRBV28 and TRBJ2-7, is DVKVTQSSRYLVKRTGEKVFLECVQDMDHENMFWYRQDPGLGLRLIYFSYDVKMKEKGDIPEGYSVSREKKERFSLILESASTNQTSMYLCVSSLVQASYEQYFGPGTRLTVT.

This clonotype was detected many times. The chain has TRBV27 and TRBJ2-7; perhaps TRBD2 as D (7 bases). CDR1 and CDR2 (germline): MNHEY, SMNVEV (reference sequence). This CDR3 comprises 14 residues. The germline V and J ends were trimmed by 7 bases and 2 bases, with 15 bases remaining between them. This CDR3 reads CASTRGDTPYEQYF. The CDR3 region has the DNA TGTGCCAGCACCCGGGGGGACACCCCCTACGAGCAGTACTTC.

This clonotype was seen many times. V usage is TRBV6-1 and J usage is TRBJ2-2; no reliable D call. Germline V gives CDR1 MNHNS, CDR2 SASEGT. Trimming left V 5 bases short and J 3 bases short, with 10 bases between. The CDR3 sequence is 14 residues long. The CDR3 nucleotides read TGTGCCAGCAGTTTCGGCAGCTACACCGGGGAGCTGTTTTTT. Residues: CASSFGSYTGELFF.

This clonotype was seen more than once but under ten times. This chain links TRBV7-3 with TRBJ2-1; either TRBD1 or TRBD2 may fit D (5 bases each). This CDR3 is built from 16 residues. V was clipped by 3 bases and J by 4 bases, with 16 bases between them. CDR1 and CDR2 (germline): SGHTA, FQGTGA. In DNA, the CDR3 is TGTGCCAGCAGCTTGGCCGGGACCCAGGGATACAATGAGCAGTTCTTC. Protein: CASSLAGTQGYNEQFF.

As for this clonotype: This may arise from a read error, as a much more abundant clone is one base away. V usage is TRBV7-8 and J usage is TRBJ1-2; D is ambiguous. Germline CDR1 is SGHVS and CDR2 is FQNEAQ. This CDR3 region has 13 residues. The CDR3 loop is CASSRGRSYGYTF. The CDR3 DNA follows: TGCGCCAGCAGCCGGGGAAGGAGCTATGGCTACACCTTC.

By share, this clonotype ranks as medium-sized. The genes are TRBV28 and TRBJ1-5; D is perhaps TRBD1 (6 bases). From germline, CDR1 is MDHEN and CDR2 SYDVKM. The V end was cut by 6 bases, the J end by 7 bases, with 10 bases between. The CDR3 runs to 12 residues. The CDR3 bases are TGTGCCAGCAGGGTCAGGGGACAGCCCCAGCATTTT. It encodes CASRVRGQPQHF.

This clonotype was recorded many times. The chain recombines TRBV10-3 with TRBJ2-7; 8 positions agree with TRBD1. This CDR3 contains 14 residues. CDR1 is ENHRY, CDR2 SYGVKD, per germline. V shed 4 bases, J shed 6 bases, and the junction held 8 bases outside the gene matches. Here the CDR3 DNA reads TGTGCCATCAGTGGCCAGGGGGCTCCGGGCGAGCAGTACTTC. The encoded protein is CAISGQGAPGEQYF.

This clonotype has at least ten counts. The rearrangement links TRBV6-1 to TRBJ2-7; no clear D. V was trimmed by 6 bases and J by 0 bases, leaving 3 bases between them. The germline gives CDR1 MNHNS, CDR2 SASEGT. The CDR3 is made up of 11 amino acids. In DNA form, the CDR3 reads TGTGCCAGCAGGAGCTCCTACGAGCAGTACTTC. Its translation: CASRSSYEQYF.

This clonotype showed up many times. V usage is TRBV7-9 and J usage is TRBJ2-7, with TRBD1 matching over 11 bases. The CDR3 length is 14 residues. Trimming at V came to 4 bases and at J to 5 bases, leaving 4 bases not matched to a gene. The germline V gene has CDR1 SEHNR and CDR2 FQNEAQ (reference sequence). The CDR3 is CASSSRTGGNEQYF. The CDR3 region has the DNA TGTGCCAGCAGCTCGCGGACAGGGGGCAACGAGCAGTACTTC.

This clonotype appeared many times. The chain combines TRBV7-2 with TRBJ2-3, with 10 bases fitting TRBD2. With 5 bases clipped from V and 0 bases from J, the junction kept 5 bases outside the gene matches. The CDR3 is 16 amino acids. The V gene's germline CDR1 is SGHTA and CDR2 FQGNSA. In nucleotides, the CDR3 is TGTGCCAGCAGCCCAGGACTAGCGGCTAGCACAGATACGCAGTATTTT. Translating it yields CASSPGLAASTDTQYF.

Remarks on this clonotype: This may be a read error, as it is one base from a much larger clone. The chain recombines TRBV20-1 with TRBJ2-6, with 7 bases fitting TRBD2. The V gene end was trimmed by 5 bases and the J gene end by 4 bases; junction bases not matched to a gene: 8. The CDR3 contains 15 residues. CDR1 and CDR2 (germline): DFQATT, SNEGSKA (reference sequence). CDR3 coding DNA: TGCAGTGCTCACAAGGGAGGGCTCGGGGCCAACGTCCTGACTTTC. Translated: CSAHKGGLGANVLTF.

The chain combines TRBV28 with TRBJ2-1, with 9 positions matching TRBD1. The V gene end was trimmed by 8 bases and the J gene end by 8 bases; junction bases not matched to a gene: 19. Germline V gene sequence: CDR1 MDHEN, CDR2 SYDVKM. The CDR3 extends over 17 amino acids. DNA of the CDR3: TGTGCCAGCCGAAGGGGGTCCCCGGGACAGGGAACCTATGAGCAGTTCTTC. It yields the protein CASRRGSPGQGTYEQFF.